Included here is one T cell receptor (beta chain) sequence, with context. Its antigen is not identified. These data belong to a study of lymphopenia after photon versus proton radiotherapy. Whole-study results and caveats: Under photons, naive T cells and diversity fell while effector/memory populations rose. After lymphocyte nadir, photon-treated repertoires showed oligoclonal expansion, especially CD8+ Temra. Better survival with proton therapy was suggested as possible, not demonstrated.

This CDR3 spans 12 amino acids. Germline-derived CDR1 and CDR2 are SGHVS and FNYEAQ. V was clipped by 4 bases and J by 10 bases; unmatched bases: 4. The data were produced by immunoSEQ multiplex PCR, yet TCRdb's version contains in-frame clones alone and is incomplete. The data show 30,000 or so clones, roughly 87% seen once. Sample: peripheral blood, taken from a patient treated with proton-based radiotherapy. This TCR derives from a woman in her fifties or sixties with cholangiocarcinoma. Some clones in this sample may be carry-over from other donors' samples. The chain joins TRBV7-6 to TRBJ2-1, with TRBD1 matching 7 bases. CDR3 loop: CASSSGTAEQFF. The DNA for the CDR3 is TGTGCCAGCAGCTCTGGGACAGCCGAGCAGTTCTTC.